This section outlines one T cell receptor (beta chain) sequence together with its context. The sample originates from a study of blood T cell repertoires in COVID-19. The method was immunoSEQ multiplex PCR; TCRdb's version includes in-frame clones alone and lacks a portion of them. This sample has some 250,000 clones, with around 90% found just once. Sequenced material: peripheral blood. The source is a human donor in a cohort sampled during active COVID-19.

The CDR3 loop reads CASSHRSPLRGEQFF. The DNA for the CDR3 is TGTGCCAGCAGCCATCGGTCTCCCCTTAGGGGGGAGCAGTTCTTC. The chain combines TRBV7-2 with TRBJ2-1, with a weak D call TRBD1 (6 bases). V was cut by 5 bases and J by 10 bases, with 21 bases left in between. The CDR3 consists of 15 residues. Looked up from germline, CDR1 is SGHTA and CDR2 is FQGNSA.